The text below deals with one T cell receptor (beta chain). The CDR3 consists of 16 residues. In TCRdb, the RT-PCR reads were re-called with MiXCR into one record per CDR3 protein. Here the sample spans about 700,000 distinct CDR3 sequences, 12% to 15% being singletons. The clonotype was recovered from a female donor in good health, serving as a healthy control. The sequencing input was memory CD4+ T cells from blood. The chain is built from TRBV21-1 and TRBJ2-3; the table names TRBD1, a call not compared with the DNA. TRBV21-1 is tagged as a pseudogene. CDR3 amino acids: CASSKEGQGSTDTQYF. The CDR3 bases are TGTGCCAGCAGCAAAGAGGGACAGGGGAGCACAGATACGCAGTATTTT.